The next 14 T cell receptor beta chains were all read from a single sample in a study of T cell repertoires in cytomegalovirus infection. Their antigen targets remain unknown. TCRdb ran MiXCR on the reads and lists one entry per CDR3 protein. The table lists hundreds of thousands of distinct CDR3 sequences, more than 30% of them singletons. The input for sequencing was cultured PBMCs, taken from culture after CMV antigen stimulation. Source of these receptors: a human donor in good health (CMV status not recorded). Some clones in this sample may be carry-over from other donors' samples.

The chain joins TRBV7-2 to TRBJ1-1; the D is unclear. The CDR3 length is 13 residues. V was trimmed by 5 bases and J by 0 bases, leaving 7 bases between them. Germline V gives CDR1 SGHTA, CDR2 FQGNSA. CDR3 loop: CASSVLLNTEAFF. DNA for the CDR3: TGTGCCAGCAGCGTCCTTCTGAACACTGAAGCTTTCTTT.

The chain has TRBV18 and TRBJ1-4; TRBD1 might be the D (5 bases). The CDR3 has 16 residues. V lost 4 bases, J lost 0 bases, and 12 bases lay in between. The germline CDR1 and CDR2 sequences are KGHSH and LQKENI. This CDR3 is CASSRRDGATNEKLFF. In DNA, the CDR3 is TGTGCCAGCTCACGCCGGGACGGCGCAACTAATGAAAAACTGTTTTTT.

This clonotype occurred a few times. The chain is built from TRBV28 and TRBJ2-1, with D unclear. CDR1 MDHEN and CDR2 SYDVKM come from the germline V gene. V gave up 5 bases and J gave up 5 bases, with 10 bases separating them. This CDR3 spans 13 amino acids. The chain's CDR3 is CASSPSENNEQFF. DNA of the CDR3: TGTGCCAGCAGTCCCAGCGAAAACAATGAGCAGTTCTTC.

The chain carries TRBV24-1 and TRBJ2-5; tentative D call: TRBD1 (6 bases). The CDR3 length is 14 residues. Trimming took 4 bases from V and 2 from J, leaving 10 bases between them. Germline assignment: CDR1 KGHDR and CDR2 SFDVKD. CDR3 sequence reads: CATSEPDSQETQYF. CDR3 coding DNA: TGTGCCACCAGTGAACCGGACAGTCAAGAGACCCAGTACTTC.

J is TRBJ1-4 and V is TRBV11-2; 8 bases are a match to TRBD1. The J segment lost 6 bases and the V segment lost 5 bases, leaving 5 bases of the junction unmatched. Germline CDR1 reads SGHAT; CDR2 reads FQNNGV. The CDR3 has 14 amino acids. This chain's CDR3 is CASSQGQGHEKLFF. The CDR3 DNA reads as TGTGCCAGCAGCCAAGGACAGGGCCATGAAAAACTGTTTTTT.

This sequence joins TRBV7-9 and TRBJ2-7; D might be TRBD1 (5 bases). The germline gives CDR1 SEHNR, CDR2 FQNEAQ (reference sequence). This CDR3 region has 13 residues. Trimming took 5 bases from V and 3 from J, leaving 11 bases between them. The CDR3 sequence: CASSPRQFYEQYF. For the CDR3, the DNA is TGTGCCAGCAGCCCCCGACAGTTCTACGAGCAGTACTTC.

This clonotype has ten or more counts. The chain employs TRBV7-2 and TRBJ1-4; D is unclear. The V gene's germline CDR1 is SGHTA and CDR2 FQGNSA. The CDR3 sequence is 15 residues long. Trimming took 2 bases from V and 8 from J, leaving 15 bases between them. The CDR3 DNA follows: TGTGCCAGCAGCTTAAGTGGCAGCGAGGGAGAAAAACTGTTTTTT. Encoded protein: CASSLSGSEGEKLFF.

This clonotype showed up many times. V gene TRBV6-1 combines with J gene TRBJ2-3; TRBD2 aligns across 10 bases. The CDR3 runs to 15 residues. Germline-derived CDR1 and CDR2 are MNHNS and SASEGT. The V and J ends lost 5 bases and 1 base, in that order; junction bases with no gene match: 3. CDR3 DNA sequence: TGTGCCAGCAGTCCCGGGACTAGCGGCACAGATACGCAGTATTTT. Translated, it gives CASSPGTSGTDTQYF.

The chain recombines TRBV29-1 with TRBJ2-1, with D possibly TRBD2 on 7 matching bases. The V end was cut by 0 bases, the J end by 9 bases, with 18 bases between. Germline lookup yields CDR1 SQVTM and CDR2 ANQGSEA. The CDR3 has 15 amino acids. For the CDR3, the DNA is TGCAGCGTTGAAGAGGGGGGAGGGAGGGGGATTGAGCAGTTCTTC. It codes for CSVEEGGGRGIEQFF.

This clonotype occurred many times. The chain couples TRBV7-2 to TRBJ2-4; 7 bases agree with TRBD2. The CDR3 runs to 17 residues. Germline V gene sequence: CDR1 SGHTA, CDR2 FQGNSA. The J segment lost 6 bases and the V segment lost 3 bases, leaving 14 bases of the junction unmatched. The DNA of the CDR3 is TGTGCCAGCAGCTTTGATGGAGCGGGAACCTTGGGAAACATTCAGTACTTC. Encoded protein: CASSFDGAGTLGNIQYF.

This clonotype was counted only a few times. The genes are TRBV24-1 and TRBJ2-7, with 7 bases lining up with TRBD2. This CDR3 is 15 amino acids long. Germline V CDR1 and CDR2: KGHDR, SFDVKD. Losses at the gene ends were 3 bases for V and 2 bases for J; bases not matched to a gene: 6. In nucleotides, the CDR3 is TGTGCCACCAGTGATCCGGGACGGGGGGCCTACGAGCAGTACTTC. Residues: CATSDPGRGAYEQYF.

The V and J genes are TRBV27 and TRBJ2-7; D gene ambiguous. From germline, CDR1 is MNHEY and CDR2 SMNVEV (reference sequence). Trimming cost V 7 bases and J 6 bases, with 7 bases left between them. The CDR3 has 10 residues. CDR3 sequence: CASIRREQYF. CDR3 sequence (DNA): TGTGCCAGCATCCGGCGCGAGCAGTACTTC.

The CDR3 protein is CASRPDREENQPQHF. In DNA form, the CDR3 reads TGTGCCAGCAGACCCGACAGAGAAGAGAATCAGCCCCAGCATTTT. The chain has TRBV6-6 and TRBJ1-5, with D possibly TRBD1 on 5 matching bases. Germline V gives CDR1 MNHNY, CDR2 SVGAGI (reference sequence). The CDR3 length is 15 residues. Between the trimmed V and J ends, which lost 6 bases and 4 bases, there was a span of 16 bases.

The chain has TRBV12-3 or TRBV12-4 and TRBJ1-2; D perhaps matches TRBD1 (6 bases). This CDR3 region has 14 residues. The V and J ends lost 6 bases and 7 bases respectively, with 18 bases between them. CDR3 coding DNA: TGTGCCAGCAGATCCGGGGGCAGTGGGCCTGGCTACACCTTC. It encodes CASRSGGSGPGYTF.